This entry lists 18 T cell receptor beta chains sequenced from one sample in a study of spatial heterogeneity in lung cancer. Findings and caveats of the study: The number of expanded tumor alpha and beta chains correlated with mutation number.

Time point denoted: sample taken at primary tumor resection. The antigens of these receptors remain unknown. TCRdb re-analysed the 5' RACE reads in MiXCR, keeping a single row per CDR3 protein. The data hold roughly 8,900 distinct CDR3 sequences, with 8.5% to 9% observed a single time. The sequences come from lung tumor tissue, collected at surgery. These receptors were taken from a female donor with early-stage non-small cell lung cancer.

By sample fraction, this clonotype is medium-sized. A read error may produce the germline difference seen at one junction end. DNA for the CDR3: TGCAGTGCTCGAGAGGTGGCGGATTTCACAGATACGCAGTATTTT. Its translation is CSAREVADFTDTQYF. V usage is TRBV20-1 and J usage is TRBJ2-3, with D hard to call. Germline CDR1 DFQATT, CDR2 SNEGSKA (reference sequence). The CDR3 runs to 15 residues.

Ten or more counts support this clonotype. The rearrangement links TRBV7-2 to TRBJ2-1; 9 bases map to TRBD2. V shed 2 bases and J 6 bases; nucleotides not matched to a gene: 8. This CDR3 contains 16 residues. Germline loops: CDR1 SGHTA, CDR2 FQGNSA. CDR3 in DNA: TGTGCCAGCAGCTTATTTACCGGGACTAGCTTCAATGAGCAGTTCTTC. It yields the protein CASSLFTGTSFNEQFF. Combining the CDR3 with reference TRBV7-2 and TRBJ2-1 gives the whole variable domain GAGVSQSPSNKVTEKGKDVELRCDPISGHTALYWYRQSLGQGLEFLIYFQGNSAPDKSGLPSDRFSAERTGGSVSTLTIQRTQQEDSAVYLCASSLFTGTSFNEQFFGPGTRLTVL.

This clonotype was seen repeatedly, ten times or more. This chain uses TRBV7-8 with TRBJ2-2, with TRBD2 matching 9 bases. The CDR3 covers 17 residues. Germline loops: CDR1 SGHVS, CDR2 FQNEAQ. J gave up 6 bases and V 5 bases, and 13 bases lay outside the gene matches. Here the CDR3 DNA reads TGTGCCAGCAGCCAAGCCGGCGGGGGGGCGACCGCCGGGGAGCTGTTTTTT. It encodes CASSQAGGGATAGELFF.

This clonotype has just a few counts. The DNA of the CDR3 is TGCAGCGTTGATGGACAGACTGGGGCCAACGTCCTGACTTTC. Translation gives CSVDGQTGANVLTF. This chain uses TRBV29-1 with TRBJ2-6; a possible D gene is TRBD1 (6 bases). Looked up from germline, CDR1 is SQVTM and CDR2 is ANQGSEA. This CDR3 comprises 14 residues. Trimming removed 3 bases at V and 2 bases at J, with 8 bases between. The full variable domain, with the rest looked up from reference TRBV29-1 and TRBJ2-6, is SAVISQKPSRDICQRGTSLTIQCQVDSQVTMMFWYRQQPGQSLTLIATANQGSEATYESGFVIDKFPISRPNLTFSTLTVSNMSPEDSSIYLCSVDGQTGANVLTFGAGSRLTVL.

The gene calls are TRBV20-1 and TRBJ2-3; 9 bases are a match to TRBD1. The CDR3 consists of 16 residues. After removal of 5 bases from V and 3 bases from J, the junction contained 12 bases not matched to a gene. Germline values: CDR1 DFQATT, CDR2 SNEGSKA (reference sequence). The CDR3 DNA follows: TGCAGTGCTGGAGGACAGGGGCAGGAAGGTACAGATACGCAGTATTTT. Translating gives CSAGGQGQEGTDTQYF.

This clonotype was detected a few times. The V and J genes are TRBV2 and TRBJ1-6, with a weak D call TRBD1 (5 bases). This CDR3 has 17 residues. The V end lost 6 bases, the J end lost 0 bases, and 15 bases lay between the germline ends. Looked up from germline, CDR1 is SNHLY and CDR2 is FYNNEI. The CDR3 region is CASSVRGESSYNSPLHF. The CDR3, as DNA: TGTGCCAGCAGCGTACGAGGGGAAAGCTCCTATAATTCACCCCTCCACTTT.

This clonotype was counted many times. This chain connects TRBV20-1 to TRBJ2-3; unclear D gene. This CDR3 is built from 12 residues. V was clipped by 0 bases and J by 0 bases, with 1 base between them. The germline CDR1 and CDR2 sequences are DFQATT and SNEGSKA (reference sequence). The CDR3 here is CSARESTDTQYF. The CDR3 coding sequence is TGCAGTGCTAGAGAAAGCACAGATACGCAGTATTTT.

This clonotype was picked up a small number of times. This rearrangement joins TRBV10-3 to TRBJ1-1; 7 positions match TRBD1. The CDR3 is made up of 15 amino acids. Trimming at V came to 0 bases and at J to 1 base, leaving 2 bases not matched to a gene. CDR1 and CDR2 from the germline V gene are ENHRY and SYGVKD. The CDR3 spells CAISESRQGNTEAFF. The DNA of the CDR3 is TGTGCCATCAGTGAGTCACGACAGGGGAACACTGAAGCTTTCTTT.

This clonotype was seen ten or more times. This chain links TRBV29-1 with TRBJ2-2; no clear D. CDR1 is SQVTM and CDR2 is ANQGSEA in the germline V gene. The V end was cut by 5 bases, the J end by 1 base, with 8 bases between. The CDR3 is 13 amino acids. CDR3: CSVRMVNTGELFF. The CDR3 DNA is TGCAGCGTTAGAATGGTGAACACCGGGGAGCTGTTTTTT.

By share, this clonotype counts as large (0.1 to 1%). The CDR3 DNA follows: TGTGCCAGCAGACCTAGCGGGGGGGCTGGTGAGCAGTTCTTC. It translates to CASRPSGGAGEQFF. This chain connects TRBV12-3 or TRBV12-4 to TRBJ2-1, with 12 bases identical to TRBD2. V lost 6 bases to trimming and J lost 9 bases; unmatched junction nucleotides: 6. The CDR3 runs to 14 residues.

The table lists this clonotype with many counts. This chain links TRBV7-9 with TRBJ2-7; possibly TRBD1 or TRBD2 for D (6 bases each). Germline V gene sequence: CDR1 SEHNR, CDR2 FQNEAQ (reference sequence). The CDR3 has 13 amino acids. Trimming shortened V by 7 bases and J by 5 bases, and 15 bases separated the two germline ends. CDR3 DNA sequence: TGTGCCAGCACCTTTGGGGGGCCCAACGAGCAGTACTTC. Its translation is CASTFGGPNEQYF.

This clonotype has at least ten counts. The chain recombines TRBV20-1 with TRBJ1-1, with no clear D. This CDR3 is 14 amino acids long. Trimming cost V 0 bases and J 0 bases, with 8 bases left between them. In germline, CDR1 is DFQATT, CDR2 SNEGSKA (reference sequence). CDR3 sequence: CSARDPGMNTEAFF. The CDR3 DNA sequence: TGCAGTGCTAGAGATCCCGGGATGAACACTGAAGCTTTCTTT.

The CDR3 sequence: CASSLTGGEEKLFF. CDR3 nucleotide sequence: TGCGCCAGCAGCTTGACAGGGGGCGAAGAAAAACTGTTTTTT. The J gene is TRBJ1-4, the V gene TRBV5-1; 9 bases align to TRBD1. CDR1 SGHRS and CDR2 YFSETQ come from the germline V gene. V trimming: 1 base; J trimming: 8 bases; junction bases outside the gene matches: 3. The CDR3 runs to 14 residues.

Only a few counts were recorded for this clonotype. The rearrangement uses TRBV12-3 or TRBV12-4 and TRBJ2-7; tentatively, D is TRBD1 (5 bases). Trimming took off 6 bases at V and 3 bases at J, with 9 bases between the two ends. The CDR3 is 12 amino acids. The CDR3 bases are TGTGCCAGCAGCCCTGACAGCTACGAGCAGTACTTC. Protein: CASSPDSYEQYF.

This chain links TRBV7-2 with TRBJ2-1; a weak D match, TRBD1 (6 bases). Germline values: CDR1 SGHTA, CDR2 FQGNSA. CDR3 length: 16 amino acids. V was pared by 1 base and J by 7 bases, with 17 bases between. DNA of the CDR3: TGTGCCAGCAGCTTAGGGTGGGAGTGGGGGCGTAATGAGCAGTTCTTC. Translating it yields CASSLGWEWGRNEQFF.

In this sample, this clonotype turned up many times. The chain recombines TRBV2 with TRBJ2-7, with a tentative D call TRBD2 (5 bases). The V end lost 6 bases, the J end lost 1 base, and 13 bases lay between the germline ends. Germline V CDR1 and CDR2: SNHLY, FYNNEI. This CDR3 contains 14 residues. The CDR3 nucleotides read TGTGCCAGCAGGAGAGGCGGGCAGTCCTACGAGCAGTACTTC. It codes for CASRRGGQSYEQYF.

By share, this clonotype counts as medium-sized. The chain carries TRBV7-9 and TRBJ2-5; D gene uncertain. The CDR3 spans 14 residues. Germline values: CDR1 SEHNR, CDR2 FQNEAQ (reference sequence). Between the trimmed V and J ends, which lost 4 bases and 2 bases, there was a span of 11 bases. In DNA, the CDR3 is TGTGCCAGCAGCTACCTGAAGGGACAAGAGACCCAGTACTTC. This sequence encodes CASSYLKGQETQYF.

There are many counts of this clonotype. This chain connects TRBV9 to TRBJ1-1; D may be TRBD1 (5 bases). Deletions cut 2 bases from V and 5 bases from J, with 16 bases between. Germline CDR1 SGDLS, CDR2 YYNGEE. The CDR3 extends over 15 amino acids. The CDR3 sequence: CASSVGRRGYTEAFF. DNA of the CDR3: TGTGCCAGCAGCGTCGGCAGGCGGGGGTATACTGAAGCTTTCTTT.